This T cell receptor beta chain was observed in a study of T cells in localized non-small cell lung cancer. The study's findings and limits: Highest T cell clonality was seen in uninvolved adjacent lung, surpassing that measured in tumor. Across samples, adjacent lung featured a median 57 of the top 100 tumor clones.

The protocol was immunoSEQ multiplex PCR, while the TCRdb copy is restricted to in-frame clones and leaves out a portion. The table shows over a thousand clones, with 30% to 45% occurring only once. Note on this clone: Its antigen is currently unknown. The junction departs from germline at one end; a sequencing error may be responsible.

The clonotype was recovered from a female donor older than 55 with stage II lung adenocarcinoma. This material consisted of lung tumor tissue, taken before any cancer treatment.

The CDR3 loop reads CASTTQAGNQLQHF. The CDR3 DNA reads TGTGCCAGTACCACACAAGCAGGGAATCAGCTCCAGCATTTT. The chain is built from TRBV19 and TRBJ1-5; weak D call: TRBD1 (5 bases). Germline V gene lookup returns CDR1 LNHDA and CDR2 SQIVND (reference sequence). The CDR3 runs 14 residues.